These 18 T cell receptor beta chains originate from one sample sequenced in a study of T cell changes during pregnancy in multiple sclerosis. The method was immunoSEQ multiplex PCR; TCRdb's version includes in-frame clones alone and lacks a portion of them. The sample carries 75,000 to 95,000 clones, around 93% recorded once. The material was peripheral blood, obtained before pregnancy. The receptor set was obtained from a female donor with multiple sclerosis, enrolled in a pregnancy study.

A single count supports this clone. The V and J genes are TRBV29-1 and TRBJ1-1, with unresolved D. The germline CDR1 and CDR2 sequences are SQVTM and ANQGSEA. Trimming took 8 bases from V and 6 from J, leaving 13 bases between them. The CDR3 sequence is 11 residues long. The CDR3 nucleotides are TGCAGCTTCCGATGGCAGTCTGAAGCTTTCTTT. It is translated as CSFRWQSEAFF. Together with reference TRBV29-1 and TRBJ1-1, the CDR3 gives the full variable domain: SAVISQKPSRDICQRGTSLTIQCQVDSQVTMMFWYRQQPGQSLTLIATANQGSEATYESGFVIDKFPISRPNLTFSTLTVSNMSPEDSSIYLCSFRWQSEAFFGQGTRLTVV.

The chain recombines TRBV29-1 with TRBJ2-4; D is undetermined. Germline lookup yields CDR1 SQVTM and CDR2 ANQGSEA. Trimming took off 5 bases at V and 5 bases at J, with 4 bases between the two ends. The CDR3 length is 10 residues. The CDR3 reads CSVSENIQYF. The CDR3 region has the DNA TGCAGCGTTTCTGAAAACATTCAGTACTTC.

This chain joins TRBV6-1 and TRBJ2-1, with D possibly being TRBD2 (6 bases). V was pared by 4 bases and J by 0 bases, with 19 bases between. CDR1 and CDR2 (germline): MNHNS, SASEGT. This CDR3 has 18 amino acids. The CDR3 sequence is CASSGFGGTHISYNEQFF. DNA of the CDR3: TGTGCCAGCAGTGGGTTTGGAGGGACCCACATCTCCTACAATGAGCAGTTCTTC.

The chain links TRBV2 to TRBJ2-1, with 12 nucleotides matching TRBD2. CDR1 is SNHLY and CDR2 is FYNNEI in the germline V gene. CDR3 size: 14 residues. With V trimmed by 9 bases and J by 6 bases, 6 bases remained unmatched. The CDR3 sequence: CARERLAGANEQFF. CDR3 DNA sequence: TGTGCCAGGGAGAGACTAGCGGGAGCCAATGAGCAGTTCTTC.

The chain combines TRBV5-1 with TRBJ2-7; D uncertain. The CDR3 is 14 amino acids. Trimming took off 0 bases at V and 2 bases at J, with 9 bases between the two ends. The germline V gene has CDR1 SGHRS and CDR2 YFSETQ. Written as DNA, the CDR3 is TGCGCCAGCAGCTTGGATGGGCTCCCCTACGAGCAGTACTTC. Amino acids: CASSLDGLPYEQYF.

The chain couples TRBV27 to TRBJ2-2; tentative D call: TRBD1 (6 bases). CDR3 length: 14 amino acids. Germline CDR1 is MNHEY and CDR2 is SMNVEV (reference sequence). The V end lost 2 bases, the J end lost 4 bases, and 8 bases lay between the germline ends. This chain's CDR3 is CASSLDRLTGELFF. CDR3 DNA sequence: TGTGCCAGCAGTTTAGACAGGCTCACCGGGGAGCTGTTTTTT.

The CDR3 DNA reads as TGTGCCAGCAGTTTACCAGGGGGCAATCAGCCCCAGCATTTT. Encoded protein: CASSLPGGNQPQHF. The rearrangement uses TRBV28 and TRBJ1-5; maybe TRBD1 (6 bases). With 2 bases removed from V and 2 bases from J, the gap between germline ends came to 7 bases. The germline V gene encodes CDR1 MDHEN and CDR2 SYDVKM. The CDR3 runs to 14 residues.

The chain has TRBV15 and TRBJ2-7; 9 positions match TRBD1. V gave up 7 bases and J gave up 5 bases; unmatched junction bases: 12. The CDR3 is made up of 15 amino acids. Germline CDR1 and CDR2: LNHNV and YYDKDF (reference sequence). The CDR3 region is CATTDLGTGKNEQYF. The DNA of the CDR3 is TGTGCCACCACCGATCTTGGGACAGGGAAAAACGAGCAGTACTTC.

This clone was observed a single time. The chain links TRBV19 to TRBJ2-1, with 8 bases identical to TRBD2. CDR1 and CDR2 (germline): LNHDA, SQIVND (reference sequence). J lost 4 bases, V lost 2 bases, and 7 bases had no gene match. The CDR3 loop spans 16 amino acids. CDR3 coding DNA: TGTGCCAGTAGTATAATGCCGGGAGGGCCGTACAATGAGCAGTTCTTC. This sequence encodes CASSIMPGGPYNEQFF.

V gene TRBV14 combines with J gene TRBJ2-6, with D possibly TRBD1 on 6 matching bases. The CDR3 spans 15 residues. The germline V and J ends were trimmed by 6 bases and 2 bases, with 11 bases remaining between them. The germline CDR1 and CDR2 sequences are SGHDN and FVKESK. CDR3 nucleotide sequence: TGTGCCAGCAGAATATCAGGGGCTGGGGCCAACGTCCTGACTTTC. It specifies CASRISGAGANVLTF.

The chain links TRBV1 to TRBJ2-4; the D call in the table, TRBD2, was not verified against the DNA. TRBV1 is termed a pseudogene. CDR3 length equals 20 residues. The CDR3 sequence is CTSSRSPPLSGDIAKNIQYF. CDR3 nucleotides: TGCACCAGCAGTCGTTCCCCCCCCCTTAGCGGGGACATAGCCAAAAACATTCAGTACTTC.

The chain links TRBV5-4 to TRBJ1-1; 8 bases are a match to TRBD1. Germline assignment: CDR1 SGHNT and CDR2 YYREEE (reference sequence). The CDR3 has 16 amino acids. After removal of 4 bases from V and 4 bases from J, the junction contained 12 bases not matched to a gene. CDR3 in amino acids: CASSPRTGWKSTEAFF. CDR3 DNA sequence: TGTGCCAGCAGCCCGAGGACAGGGTGGAAGAGCACTGAAGCTTTCTTT.

J is TRBJ2-7 and V is TRBV11-1; 7 bases fit TRBD1. Per the germline V gene, CDR1 is SGHAT and CDR2 is FQDESV (reference sequence). V was clipped by 5 bases and J by 2 bases; unmatched bases: 9. This CDR3 contains 15 residues. In nucleotides, the CDR3 is TGTGCCAGCAGCCGAGTTGCCGGGACAGCCTACGAGCAGTACTTC. This sequence encodes CASSRVAGTAYEQYF.

The table lists this clone with a count of one. CDR3 nucleotide sequence: TGTGCCAGCAGCTCAGGACAGGGGGCGCGGGGCTACACCTTC. Protein sequence: CASSSGQGARGYTF. The chain couples TRBV13 to TRBJ1-2; 11 bases match TRBD1. Germline CDR1 reads PRHDT; CDR2 reads FYEKMQ (reference sequence). The CDR3 loop spans 14 amino acids. The trim removed 4 bases at V and 8 bases at J, leaving 6 bases unmatched.

The chain uses TRBV29-1 and TRBJ2-7; 7 nucleotides line up with TRBD2. Germline CDR1 is SQVTM and CDR2 is ANQGSEA. The V gene end was trimmed by 4 bases and the J gene end by 2 bases; junction bases not matched to a gene: 5. This CDR3 is built from 13 residues. In DNA, the CDR3 is TGCAGCGTTGTAGGGAGCGGGGCCTACGAGCAGTACTTC. This translates into CSVVGSGAYEQYF.

The chain links TRBV6-6 to TRBJ2-1; possibly TRBD1 for D (5 bases). Germline V CDR1 and CDR2: MNHNY, SVGAGI (reference sequence). The CDR3 is made up of 15 amino acids. Trimming removed 7 bases from V and 9 bases from J, with 22 bases in between. The DNA of the CDR3 is TGTGCCAGCAATCATAGGGGCGAGCGTGGTAGTGAGCAGTTCTTC. Translation: CASNHRGERGSEQFF.

This chain's CDR3 is CASSVGGTTSYEQYF. The CDR3 DNA reads as TGTGCCAGCAGCGTAGGAGGCACCACCTCCTACGAGCAGTACTTC. The rearrangement links TRBV9 to TRBJ2-7, with no clear D. Germline V gives CDR1 SGDLS, CDR2 YYNGEE. The CDR3 covers 15 residues. V gave up 0 bases and J gave up 0 bases, with 10 bases separating them.

The rearrangement links TRBV7-3 to TRBJ2-2; unclear D gene. V was clipped by 2 bases and J by 1 base, with 5 bases between them. The CDR3 sequence is 14 residues long. CDR1 and CDR2 from the germline V gene are SGHTA and FQGTGA. The chain's CDR3 is CASSLELNTGELFF. CDR3 sequence (DNA): TGTGCCAGCAGCTTAGAGCTGAACACCGGGGAGCTGTTTTTT.